The 30 T cell receptor beta chains below were found in one sample sequenced in a study of response to subunit inactivated influenza vaccine. TCRdb re-analysed the RT-PCR reads in MiXCR, keeping a single row per CDR3 protein. The sample has roughly 700,000 distinct CDR3 sequences; 15% to 19% are singletons. This specimen was PBMCs from blood, taken about 11 days after vaccination. These receptors all stem from a man aged 50-60 years who received an inactivated influenza vaccine.

This chain links TRBV7-6 with TRBJ1-5; D call uncertain. V lost 5 bases and J 3 bases, leaving 8 bases between the germline ends. The CDR3 consists of 13 residues. Germline lookup yields CDR1 SGHVS and CDR2 FNYEAQ. The CDR3 region is CASSRRINQPQHF. The CDR3 DNA is TGTGCCAGCAGCCGACGGATCAATCAGCCCCAGCATTTT.

This clonotype was counted many times. The chain is built from TRBV20-1 and TRBJ2-1; 11 positions match TRBD2. Germline CDR1 is DFQATT and CDR2 is SNEGSKA (reference sequence). Trimming took 5 bases from V and 6 from J; bases not matched to a gene: 6. The CDR3 contains 14 residues. As DNA, the CDR3 is TGCAGTGCTCCCCCTAGCGGGGGGCCCAATGAGCAGTTCTTC. Translating gives CSAPPSGGPNEQFF.

A single count supports this clonotype. The chain uses TRBV7-9 and TRBJ2-3; D gene unclear. V lost 7 bases, J lost 4 bases, and 18 bases lay in between. Germline loops: CDR1 SEHNR, CDR2 FQNEAQ (reference sequence). The CDR3 loop spans 15 amino acids. CDR3 nucleotides: TGTGCCAGCACCAGACCCACGATCCGGGCAGATACGCAGTATTTT. Protein product: CASTRPTIRADTQYF.

The chain carries TRBV28 and TRBJ1-1; TRBD1 agrees at 10 bases. The CDR3 sequence is 18 residues long. Germline assignment: CDR1 MDHEN and CDR2 SYDVKM. Unmatched junction bases numbered 18, after V lost 6 bases and J lost 5 bases. The CDR3 bases are TGTGCCAGCAGCCTCTTTTACAAGACAGGGGGCGCCGGGACTGAAGCTTTCTTT. The encoded protein is CASSLFYKTGGAGTEAFF.

This clonotype was detected a few times. The rearrangement joins TRBV4-1 to TRBJ2-2; D is uncertain. The V end lost 0 bases, the J end lost 0 bases, and 11 bases lay between the germline ends. Germline V gives CDR1 MGHRA, CDR2 YSYEKL. The length of the CDR3 is 17 residues. In DNA form, the CDR3 reads TGCGCCAGCAGCCAAGATCCGGCTACCTCGAACACCGGGGAGCTGTTTTTT. Encoded protein: CASSQDPATSNTGELFF.

This clonotype was picked up many times. This sequence joins TRBV7-2 and TRBJ2-2; D gene uncertain. Germline V gives CDR1 SGHTA, CDR2 FQGNSA. The CDR3 spans 14 residues. The V gene lost 0 bases and the J gene lost 1 base, with 3 bases spanning the gap. The CDR3 DNA reads as TGTGCCAGCAGCTTAGCCAAGAACACCGGGGAGCTGTTTTTT. Translated: CASSLAKNTGELFF.

This clonotype came up many times. The chain combines TRBV3-1 with TRBJ2-1, with no clear D. The V gene's germline CDR1 is LGHDT and CDR2 YNNKEL (reference sequence). The CDR3 has 14 residues. The V and J ends lost 0 bases and 3 bases respectively, with 6 bases between them. The CDR3 DNA reads as TGTGCCAGCAGCCAAGAGGCTGGCTACAATGAGCAGTTCTTC. This sequence encodes CASSQEAGYNEQFF.

The CDR3: CASEPGQGARKYTEAFF. As DNA, the CDR3 is TGCGCCAGCGAACCAGGACAGGGGGCGCGGAAGTACACTGAAGCTTTCTTT. This rearrangement joins TRBV5-1 to TRBJ1-1; 11 bases are a match to TRBD1. The V and J ends lost 7 bases and 3 bases, in that order; junction bases with no gene match: 14. This CDR3 is 17 amino acids long. Germline V lookup: CDR1 SGHRS, CDR2 YFSETQ.

The gene calls are TRBV7-2 and TRBJ2-3; possible D gene TRBD2, 5 bases. This CDR3 contains 15 residues. Germline V gene sequence: CDR1 SGHTA, CDR2 FQGNSA. V lost 3 bases and J lost 3, with 13 bases in between. CDR3 loop: CASSLNHGGTDTQYF. CDR3 sequence (DNA): TGTGCCAGCAGCTTGAACCACGGCGGGACAGATACGCAGTATTTT.

The rearrangement joins TRBV7-2 to TRBJ2-1; D is possibly TRBD1 (5 bases). The CDR3 is 14 residues long. Trimming shortened V by 1 base and J by 2 bases, and 6 bases separated the two germline ends. Per the germline V gene, CDR1 is SGHTA and CDR2 is FQGNSA. CDR3 sequence reads: CASSLVTAYNEQFF. DNA of the CDR3: TGTGCCAGCAGCTTAGTGACAGCCTACAATGAGCAGTTCTTC.

This clonotype was counted at least ten times. This rearrangement joins TRBV7-8 to TRBJ2-5, with 14 bases lining up with TRBD2. From germline, CDR1 is SGHVS and CDR2 FQNEAQ. CDR3 length: 16 amino acids. Trimming removed 5 bases from V and 3 bases from J; junction bases left unmatched: 5. CDR3 DNA: TGTGCCAGCAGCATCGGGACTAGCGGGAGAAAAGAGACCCAGTACTTC. Amino acid sequence: CASSIGTSGRKETQYF.

V gene TRBV11-2 combines with J gene TRBJ2-2; possible D gene TRBD2, 6 bases. Trimming left V 2 bases short and J 7 bases short, with 14 bases between. Germline assignment: CDR1 SGHAT and CDR2 FQNNGV. CDR3 length: 15 amino acids. CDR3 sequence: CASSLQSGSGGELFF. The CDR3 nucleotides read TGTGCCAGCAGCTTACAATCCGGGAGTGGCGGGGAGCTGTTTTTT.

The V gene is TRBV20-1, the J gene TRBJ2-3; D not certain. Between the trimmed V and J ends, which lost 5 bases and 2 bases, there was a span of 5 bases. Germline V CDR1 and CDR2: DFQATT, SNEGSKA (reference sequence). The CDR3 has 11 residues. The CDR3 loop is CSAPTTDTQYF. In DNA form, the CDR3 reads TGCAGTGCTCCCACCACAGATACGCAGTATTTT.

This chain uses TRBV3-1 with TRBJ2-6; D gene uncertain. With 1 base removed from V and 4 bases from J, the gap between germline ends came to 14 bases. The CDR3 is 17 residues long. Germline CDR1 reads LGHDT; CDR2 reads YNNKEL (reference sequence). CDR3 residues: CASSQALRLAGANVLTF. DNA for the CDR3: TGTGCCAGCAGCCAAGCCCTCCGACTGGCCGGGGCCAACGTCCTGACTTTC.

Only one count was recorded for this clonotype. The chain carries TRBV5-5 and TRBJ1-4; tentative D call: TRBD1 (6 bases). CDR1 and CDR2 (germline): SGHKS, YYEKEE (reference sequence). This CDR3 is built from 16 residues. Trimming removed 1 base from V and 14 bases from J, with 24 bases in between. CDR3 in amino acids: CASSLLLGALDRRLFF. The CDR3 DNA sequence: TGTGCCAGCAGCTTGCTTCTAGGCGCTCTTGACAGGCGGCTGTTTTTT.

The V and J genes are TRBV5-6 and TRBJ2-1, with D tentatively TRBD1 (5 bases). Germline CDR1 is SGHDT and CDR2 is YYEEEE. The CDR3 contains 15 residues. V was shortened by 2 bases and J by 0 bases, with 9 bases between the two germline ends. CDR3 sequence: CASSLQVSSYNEQFF. In nucleotides, the CDR3 is TGTGCCAGCAGCTTACAGGTGAGCTCCTACAATGAGCAGTTCTTC. The whole variable domain, filled in from reference TRBV5-6 and TRBJ2-1, reads DAGVTQSPTHLIKTRGQQVTLRCSPKSGHDTVSWYQQALGQGPQFIFQYYEEEERQRGNFPDRFSGHQFPNYSSELNVNALLLGDSALYLCASSLQVSSYNEQFFGPGTRLTVL.

This clonotype has just a few counts. The chain links TRBV20-1 to TRBJ2-5; no firm D call. There are 15 residues in the CDR3. The V gene lost 6 bases and the J gene lost 5 bases, with 22 bases spanning the gap. The germline V gene encodes CDR1 DFQATT and CDR2 SNEGSKA (reference sequence). CDR3 loop: CSAPTVWSRLETQYF. CDR3 in DNA: TGCAGTGCACCCACGGTGTGGAGTCGTTTGGAGACCCAGTACTTC.

The V and J genes are TRBV7-9 and TRBJ1-4; 9 positions agree with TRBD1. V trimming: 6 bases; J trimming: 7 bases; junction bases outside the gene matches: 9. The CDR3 spans 15 residues. Germline lookup yields CDR1 SEHNR and CDR2 FQNEAQ (reference sequence). The CDR3 DNA is TGTGCCAGCAGTAGAAACAGGGACAGGGCTGAAAAACTGTTTTTT. Translation: CASSRNRDRAEKLFF.

The chain carries TRBV28 and TRBJ2-1, with TRBD1 as a possible D gene (6 bases). The CDR3 extends over 15 amino acids. V dropped 7 bases and J dropped 7 bases, with 20 bases sitting between them. Looked up from germline, CDR1 is MDHEN and CDR2 is SYDVKM. Written as DNA, the CDR3 is TGTGCCAGCATCTCCGGGACACCCTTGACAAATGAGCAGTTCTTC. It is translated as CASISGTPLTNEQFF. Full variable domain (missing parts from reference TRBV28 and TRBJ2-1): DVKVTQSSRYLVKRTGEKVFLECVQDMDHENMFWYRQDPGLGLRLIYFSYDVKMKEKGDIPEGYSVSREKKERFSLILESASTNQTSMYLCASISGTPLTNEQFFGPGTRLTVL.

This chain uses TRBV20-1 with TRBJ2-3; D unclear. V gave up 6 bases and J gave up 6 bases, with 10 bases separating them. Germline values: CDR1 DFQATT, CDR2 SNEGSKA (reference sequence). The CDR3 loop spans 11 amino acids. CDR3 region: CSAITADTQYF. The CDR3 nucleotides are TGCAGTGCGATTACCGCGGATACGCAGTATTTT.

This clonotype was picked up a small number of times. The V call is TRBV7-2, the J call TRBJ2-1, with D perhaps given as TRBD1 or TRBD2 (5 bases each). The CDR3 is made up of 15 amino acids. Germline V CDR1 and CDR2: SGHTA, FQGNSA. The V gene lost 5 bases and the J gene lost 6 bases, with 17 bases spanning the gap. CDR3 nucleotide sequence: TGTGCCAGCAGCCCGGGACGCGAAAAGGGCAATGAGCAGTTCTTC. It is translated as CASSPGREKGNEQFF.

This clonotype was seen at least ten times. The chain's CDR3 is CASNLGLEQPQHF. Written as DNA, the CDR3 is TGTGCCAGCAACCTGGGGCTGGAGCAGCCCCAGCATTTT. The gene calls are TRBV12-3 or TRBV12-4 and TRBJ1-5; maybe TRBD1 (5 bases). The CDR3 spans 13 residues. Trimming shortened V by 7 bases and J by 7 bases, and 14 bases separated the two germline ends.

The J gene is TRBJ2-5, the V gene TRBV19; D might be TRBD2 (7 bases). Trimming took 5 bases from V and 4 from J, leaving 17 bases between them. The V gene's germline CDR1 is LNHDA and CDR2 SQIVND (reference sequence). The CDR3 is made up of 15 amino acids. CDR3 residues: CASSSSGGRRETQYF. CDR3 in DNA: TGTGCCAGTAGTTCGTCCGGGGGGCGACGAGAGACCCAGTACTTC. Filled out from reference TRBV19 and TRBJ2-5, the complete variable domain reads DGGITQSPKYLFRKEGQNVTLSCEQNLNHDAMYWYRQDPGQGLRLIYYSQIVNDFQKGDIAEGYSVSREKKESFPLTVTSAQKNPTAFYLCASSSSGGRRETQYFGPGTRLLVL.

This clonotype was counted only a few times. The rearrangement uses TRBV12-3 or TRBV12-4 and TRBJ1-1, with D unclear. The CDR3 is made up of 13 amino acids. With 2 bases removed from V and 10 bases from J, the gap between germline ends came to 14 bases. The CDR3 spells CASSLNSYAGAFF. The CDR3 DNA follows: TGTGCCAGCAGTTTAAACAGCTATGCGGGAGCTTTCTTT.

Regarding this clonotype: Just one base apart from a much larger clone, this may be a read error. V usage is TRBV5-1 and J usage is TRBJ2-7; 7 nucleotides line up with TRBD2. The V segment lost 1 base and the J segment 2 bases; nucleotides outside the gene matches: 9. The CDR3 is made up of 16 amino acids. Germline V gene lookup returns CDR1 SGHRS and CDR2 YFSETQ. The CDR3 is CASSLRGEGLPYEQYF. DNA for the CDR3: TGCGCCAGCAGCTTGCGTGGGGAGGGCCTCCCCTACGAGCAGTACTTC.

The V call is TRBV27, the J call TRBJ2-3; TRBD1 is a possible D gene (6 bases). CDR1 MNHEY and CDR2 SMNVEV come from the germline V gene (reference sequence). The CDR3 contains 15 residues. The germline V and J ends were trimmed by 7 bases and 1 base, with 15 bases remaining between them. The chain's CDR3 is CASKTEQGGTDTQYF. The CDR3, as DNA: TGTGCCAGCAAGACTGAACAGGGTGGCACAGATACGCAGTATTTT.

The genes are TRBV12-3 or TRBV12-4 and TRBJ1-1, with 7 bases lining up with TRBD1. The CDR3 length is 14 residues. V lost 4 bases to trimming and J lost 1 base; unmatched junction nucleotides: 3. Here the CDR3 DNA reads TGTGCCAGCAGTTACCGGGACAGGAACACTGAAGCTTTCTTT. This sequence encodes CASSYRDRNTEAFF.

V is TRBV5-8 and J is TRBJ1-1; D gene ambiguous. This CDR3 comprises 13 residues. V lost 5 bases and J 7 bases, leaving 15 bases between the germline ends. Germline-derived CDR1 and CDR2 are SGHTS and YDEGEE. The DNA of the CDR3 is TGTGCCAGCAGAATCGGACGGAGGATTGAAGCTTTCTTT. It yields the protein CASRIGRRIEAFF. The whole variable domain, filled in from reference TRBV5-8 and TRBJ1-1, reads EAGVTQSPTHLIKTRGQQATLRCSPISGHTSVYWYQQALGLGLQFLLWYDEGEERNRGNFPPRFSGRQFPNYSSELNVNALELEDSALYLCASRIGRRIEAFFGQGTRLTVV.

There are a few counts of this clonotype. This chain joins TRBV9 and TRBJ2-3; TRBD2 aligns across 13 bases. CDR1 and CDR2 from the germline V gene are SGDLS and YYNGEE. The CDR3 runs to 16 residues. J was trimmed by 4 bases and V by 3 bases; bases with no gene match: 5. For the CDR3, the DNA is TGTGCCAGCAGCGCCGGGACTAGCGGGAATTCAGATACGCAGTATTTT. Encoded protein: CASSAGTSGNSDTQYF. Drawing the rest from reference TRBV9 and TRBJ2-3, the complete variable domain is DSGVTQTPKHLITATGQRVTLRCSPRSGDLSVYWYQQSLDQGLQFLIQYYNGEERAKGNILERFSAQQFPDLHSELNLSSLELGDSALYFCASSAGTSGNSDTQYFGPGTRLTVL.

This clonotype was found a few times. The chain links TRBV5-1 to TRBJ2-1; 7 positions agree with TRBD2. CDR1 and CDR2 from the germline V gene are SGHRS and YFSETQ. The junction had 2 bases not matched to a gene; V was cut back by 3 bases and J by 2 bases. The CDR3 extends over 14 amino acids. The CDR3 nucleotides read TGCGCCAGCAGCTGGGAGGGGACCTACAATGAGCAGTTCTTC. Protein sequence: CASSWEGTYNEQFF.